The T cell receptor (beta chain) described here comes from a study of PD-L1 blockade in urothelial cancer. Measured with immunoSEQ multiplex PCR; TCRdb has only the in-frame clones, and not every one. Of about 32,000 clones listed, 87% are singletons. The CDR3 loop spans 14 amino acids. V lost 2 bases, J lost 2 bases, and 2 bases stayed unmatched. The germline gives CDR1 SGHNT, CDR2 YYREEE (reference sequence). The TCR sequence derives from a man aged 50 to 60 with urothelial cancer. This sequence joins TRBV5-4 and TRBJ2-7; 9 nucleotides agree with TRBD2. The source material was PBMCs, sampled around atezolizumab (anti-PD-L1) treatment. The CDR3 sequence is CASSFASGTYEQYF. DNA of the CDR3: TGTGCCAGCAGCTTTGCTAGCGGGACCTACGAGCAGTACTTC.